This note documents a single T cell receptor beta chain sequence. This clone has more than one count but fewer than ten. Its binding antigen is unknown. The input lacks base qualities; no much larger clone sits a single base away. This entry is derived from a study of blood T cell repertoires in COVID-19 (TCRdb year 2020). Some background on the complete study: The collaborator samples originated in the United States, Italy and Spain and spanned the acute and convalescent phases of COVID-19. The prospective study material was composed of cDNA or gDNA derived from T cells, B-cell-depleted T cells, or PBMCs. Deeply sampled blood TCRbeta repertoires from subjects exposed to, actively infected with, or recovered from COVID-19 were included in the dataset. A freely available public database, intended as a resource for researchers studying the immune response to SARS-CoV-2, is where the repertoires were released. The samples were drawn from the first 160 participants of the ongoing ImmuneRACE study and from 950 to 1,500 subjects provided by 6 global collaborators. Nearly every sample came with metadata listing a de-identified subject ID, COVID-19 status, age in years and sex. Where available, HLA class I and class II types were taken from metadata supplied by the sample provider and were not determined by assay-based typing. Results and caveats for the whole study, not just this receptor: How much clinical and demographic metadata was included differed by source and by participant, and the metadata was provided uncurated.

At the junction V is shortened by 0 bases and J by 1 base, with 12 bases in between. The CDR3 covers 16 residues, taking in both the cysteine and the phenylalanine. The sequence is cut down to CDR3 DNA, 48 bases in frame from base 1. Sequences SGHRS (CDR1) and YFSETQ (CDR2) are obtained from the germline V gene. TCRbeta CDR3 regions were amplified from genomic DNA by means of the immunoSEQ Assay, a bias-controlled multiplex PCR. In the authors' own workflow: Nucleated cell counts per sample were estimated from amplification of reference gene primers within the assay. To quantify the absolute abundance of each unique TCRbeta CDR3 rearrangement, sequence reads were collapsed and filtered. Productive Simpson clonality was computed per sample as the square root of Simpson's diversity index over productive rearrangements. Drawn from immuneACCESS, this table holds only the in-frame rearrangements with V and J called that TCRdb kept. Clones are partly lost; checked studies trace under half to an unresolved V gene and leave the rest unexplained. V, J and clone size were drawn from that table, and D and trimming were deduced from the DNA. This sample holds roughly 150,000 clones; about three quarters were observed only once. Together, the top ten hold roughly 7.5% of the sample.

Collaborating institutions collected whole blood in K2EDTA tubes following their own protocols. For TCRbeta analysis, collaborators shipped samples as frozen whole blood, isolated PBMCs, or DNA extracted from either of those sample types. The receptor chain draws on TRBV5-1 and TRBJ2-3; TRBD1 is perhaps the D gene, given 6 matching bases. The clonotype originates from a man in his 60s with acute or convalescent COVID-19. Sequencing was performed on peripheral blood. The CDR3 reads CASSLGAGVGTDTQYF. In nucleotides, the sequence is TGCGCCAGCAGCTTGGGGGCAGGGGTCGGCACAGATACGCAGTATTTT.